These T cell receptor beta chains were read from a single sample in a study of shared clonotypes between healthy human individuals. Clones were read by immunoSEQ multiplex PCR, and TCRdb kept only the in-frame ones, dropping some. The data hold about 2,100,000 clones, with about 93% observed a single time. The sequenced sample consisted of naive CD8+ T cells from PBMCs. Receptor source: a man younger than 30 in good health. Some clones in this sample may be carry-over from other donors' samples. The CDR3 runs from the conserved cysteine through the conserved F or W. The D gene is left open where the match is weak. A row's size may be missing; if present it is once, few, many or a size class.

CDR3,DNA,V,D,length,size,J
CASSVAGTVNNEQFF,TGTGCCAGCAGCGTTGCCGGGACAGTGAACAATGAGCAGTTCTTC,TRBV9,TRBD1,15,.,TRBJ2-1
CASSNHGRTGGDYGYTF,TGTGCCAGTAGTAATCATGGCCGGACAGGTGGGGACTATGGCTACACCTTC,TRBV19,TRBD1,17,.,TRBJ1-2
CASSLLSMDANTQYF,TGTGCCAGCAGCTTATTATCCATGGACGCAAATACGCAGTATTTT,TRBV7-9,.,15,.,TRBJ2-3
CASSRDYYNEQFF,TGTGCCAGCAGCCGGGACTATTACAATGAGCAGTTCTTC,TRBV7-6,TRBD2,13,.,TRBJ2-1
CAISENRGLTYEQYF,TGTGCCATCAGTGAGAACAGGGGTCTCACCTACGAGCAGTACTTC,TRBV10-3,TRBD1,15,.,TRBJ2-7
CASSPGLAGAYEQFF,TGTGCCAGTTCCCCGGGACTAGCGGGAGCATATGAGCAGTTCTTC,TRBV9,TRBD2,15,.,TRBJ2-1
CASSLTGTSGDNEQFF,TGCGCCAGCAGCCTGACCGGGACTAGCGGAGACAATGAGCAGTTCTTC,TRBV4-1,TRBD2,16,once,TRBJ2-1
CASSFSAGSPNIQYF,TGTGCCAGCAGTTTCTCAGCCGGGTCCCCAAACATTCAGTACTTC,TRBV27,.,15,.,TRBJ2-4
CASSLVGTGVGELFF,TGTGCCAGCAGTTTAGTCGGAACAGGGGTCGGGGAGCTGTTTTTT,TRBV27,TRBD1,15,.,TRBJ2-2
CASSFGTGGVGQPQHF,TGTGCCAGCAGCTTCGGGACAGGGGGCGTCGGTCAGCCCCAGCATTTT,TRBV5-4,TRBD1,16,.,TRBJ1-5
CSVDGLGGSPYEQYF,TGCAGCGTTGATGGGTTAGGCGGGAGCCCCTACGAGCAGTACTTC,TRBV29-1,TRBD2,15,.,TRBJ2-7
CASSLEEGVGRGYEQYF,TGTGCCAGCAGCTTAGAGGAGGGGGTTGGCCGCGGCTACGAGCAGTACTTC,TRBV7-9,.,17,.,TRBJ2-7
CASSLGQANYGYTF,TGTGCCAGCAGTTTAGGACAGGCTAACTATGGCTACACCTTC,TRBV27,TRBD1,14,.,TRBJ1-2
CASSQDRRSQYF,TGCGCCAGCAGCCAAGATAGGCGGTCCCAGTACTTC,TRBV4-3,.,12,.,TRBJ2-5
CASGEDFPLTYNEQFF,TGTGCTAGTGGTGAGGACTTCCCCTTAACCTACAATGAGCAGTTCTTC,TRBV12-5,.,16,.,TRBJ2-1
CASSRTRDTANYGYTF,TGTGCCAGCAGCCGCACCCGGGACACAGCTAACTATGGCTACACCTTC,TRBV5-5,.,16,.,TRBJ1-2
CASSLLALQTASGKDTQYF,TGCGCCAGCAGCTTGTTGGCGCTTCAAACTGCTAGCGGGAAAGATACGCAGTATTTT,TRBV5-1,TRBD2,19,.,TRBJ2-3
CASSWTGPNEQFF,TGTGCCAGCAGTTGGACAGGGCCCAATGAGCAGTTCTTC,TRBV6-6,TRBD1,13,.,TRBJ2-1
CASSVTQREASTDTQYF,TGTGCCAGCAGCGTCACACAGCGGGAGGCCAGCACAGATACGCAGTATTTT,TRBV9,TRBD2,17,.,TRBJ2-3
CASSPEDGLAGNYEQYF,TGTGCCAGCAGCCCAGAAGACGGACTAGCGGGAAATTACGAGCAGTACTTC,TRBV14,TRBD2,17,.,TRBJ2-7
CASSEKGGLAVNTDTQYF,TGTGCCAGCAGCGAGAAAGGCGGACTAGCGGTTAACACAGATACGCAGTATTTT,TRBV9,TRBD2,18,.,TRBJ2-3
CASSVKSGANVLTF,TGTGCCAGCAGCGTGAAGAGCGGGGCCAACGTCCTGACTTTC,TRBV5-8,.,14,once,TRBJ2-6
CASSIRDSPSGANVLTF,TGTGCCAGTAGTATCCGGGACAGCCCGTCTGGGGCCAACGTCCTGACTTTC,TRBV19,TRBD1,17,.,TRBJ2-6
CASSPRGTPNTEAFF,TGTGCCAGCAGCCCCCGGGGGACGCCGAACACTGAAGCTTTCTTT,TRBV28,.,15,few,TRBJ1-1
CASSLAPGWGTYNEQFF,TGTGCCAGCAGCTTAGCCCCCGGGTGGGGGACTTACAATGAGCAGTTCTTC,TRBV11-2,.,17,.,TRBJ2-1
CASSYTSYYEQYF,TGTGCCAGCAGCTACACTAGCTACTACGAGCAGTACTTC,TRBV11-2,.,13,.,TRBJ2-7
CASSLLNRANTEAFF,TGTGCCAGCAGTCTATTAAATCGGGCGAACACTGAAGCTTTCTTT,TRBV28,.,15,once,TRBJ1-1
CASSSPGDGGNTEAFF,TGTGCCAGCAGTTCTCCTGGGGACGGGGGGAACACTGAAGCTTTCTTT,TRBV28,.,16,.,TRBJ1-1
CASSLLAGPTDTQYF,TGTGCCAGCAGCTTGTTAGCGGGGCCCACAGATACGCAGTATTTT,TRBV5-4,TRBD2,15,once,TRBJ2-3
CASSSRGETQYF,TGTGCCAGCAGCTCACGGGGGGAGACCCAGTACTTC,TRBV27,.,12,.,TRBJ2-5
CASSPDRNIQYF,TGTGCCAGCAGTCCCGACAGAAACATTCAGTACTTC,TRBV6-6,.,12,.,TRBJ2-4
CASSPLTGAFEKLFF,TGTGCCAGCAGTCCGCTGACAGGGGCGTTCGAAAAACTGTTTTTT,TRBV27,TRBD1,15,once,TRBJ1-4
CASSLYPPLGNQPQHF,TGTGCCAGCAGTCTATACCCTCCACTAGGCAATCAGCCCCAGCATTTT,TRBV27,.,16,.,TRBJ1-5
CASSYDSEETQYF,TGTGCCAGCAGTTACGACAGCGAGGAGACCCAGTACTTC,TRBV6-5,.,13,.,TRBJ2-5
CASSDRPGSSYEQYF,TGTGCCAGTAGTGACCGCCCGGGGAGCTCCTACGAGCAGTACTTC,TRBV19,.,15,.,TRBJ2-7
CASSLQWGERGDEQFF,TGTGCCAGCAGTTTGCAGTGGGGGGAAAGGGGAGATGAGCAGTTCTTC,TRBV27,.,16,.,TRBJ2-1